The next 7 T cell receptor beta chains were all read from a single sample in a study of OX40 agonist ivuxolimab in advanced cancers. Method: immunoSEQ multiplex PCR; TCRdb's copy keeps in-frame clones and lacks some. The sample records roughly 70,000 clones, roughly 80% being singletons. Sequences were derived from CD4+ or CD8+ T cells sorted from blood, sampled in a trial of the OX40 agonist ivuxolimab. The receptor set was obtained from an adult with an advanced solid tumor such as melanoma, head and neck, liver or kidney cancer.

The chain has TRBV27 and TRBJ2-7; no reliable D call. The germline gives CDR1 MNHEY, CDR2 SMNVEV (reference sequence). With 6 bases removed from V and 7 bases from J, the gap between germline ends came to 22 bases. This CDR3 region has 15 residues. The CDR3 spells CASSSTALYLGEQYF. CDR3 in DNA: TGTGCCAGCAGCTCCACGGCTTTATACCTTGGGGAGCAGTACTTC.

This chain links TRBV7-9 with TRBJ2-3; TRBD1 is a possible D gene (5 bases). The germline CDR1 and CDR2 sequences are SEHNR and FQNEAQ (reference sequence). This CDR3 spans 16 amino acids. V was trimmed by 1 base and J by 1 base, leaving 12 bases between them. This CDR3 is CASSLGSQGGTDTQYF. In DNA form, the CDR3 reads TGTGCCAGCAGCTTAGGTTCCCAGGGCGGCACAGATACGCAGTATTTT.

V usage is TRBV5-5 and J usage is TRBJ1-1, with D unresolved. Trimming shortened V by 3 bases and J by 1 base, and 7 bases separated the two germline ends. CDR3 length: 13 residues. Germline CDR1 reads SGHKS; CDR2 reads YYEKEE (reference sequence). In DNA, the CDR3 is TGTGCCAGCAGCTATGCGCCGAACACTGAAGCTTTCTTT. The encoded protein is CASSYAPNTEAFF.

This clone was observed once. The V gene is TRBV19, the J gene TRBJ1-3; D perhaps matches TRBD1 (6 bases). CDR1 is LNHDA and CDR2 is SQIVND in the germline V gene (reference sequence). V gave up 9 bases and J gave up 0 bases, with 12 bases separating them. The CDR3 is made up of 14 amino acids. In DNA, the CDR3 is TGTGCCAGCGCTTGGGGGCTCTCTGGAAACACCATATATTTT. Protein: CASAWGLSGNTIYF. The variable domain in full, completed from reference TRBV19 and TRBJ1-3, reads DGGITQSPKYLFRKEGQNVTLSCEQNLNHDAMYWYRQDPGQGLRLIYYSQIVNDFQKGDIAEGYSVSREKKESFPLTVTSAQKNPTAFYLCASAWGLSGNTIYFGEGSWLTVV.

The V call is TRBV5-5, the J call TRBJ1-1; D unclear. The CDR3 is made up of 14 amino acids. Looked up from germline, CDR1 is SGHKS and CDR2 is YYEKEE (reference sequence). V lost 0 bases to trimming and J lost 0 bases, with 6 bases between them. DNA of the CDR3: TGTGCCAGCAGCTTGGTATGGCTGAACACTGAAGCTTTCTTT. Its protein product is CASSLVWLNTEAFF.

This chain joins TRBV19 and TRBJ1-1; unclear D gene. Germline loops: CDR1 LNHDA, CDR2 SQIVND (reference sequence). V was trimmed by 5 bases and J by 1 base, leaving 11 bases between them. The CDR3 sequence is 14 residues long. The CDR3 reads CASSLGGRNTEAFF. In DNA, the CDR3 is TGTGCCAGTAGTCTTGGTGGGAGGAACACTGAAGCTTTCTTT.

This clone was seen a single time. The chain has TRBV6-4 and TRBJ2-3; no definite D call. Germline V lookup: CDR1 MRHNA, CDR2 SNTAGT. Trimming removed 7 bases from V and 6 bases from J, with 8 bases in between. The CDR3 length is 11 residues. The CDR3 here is CASISLDTQYF. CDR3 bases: TGTGCCAGCATCAGTTTGGATACGCAGTATTTT.